These 26 T cell receptor beta chains share one sample of origin, sequenced in a study of blood T cell repertoires in COVID-19. TCRdb's copy holds only in-frame clones and misses some; the assay was immunoSEQ multiplex PCR. The sample contains approximately 97,000 clones, approximately 90% of which appear only once. Specimen: peripheral blood. The receptors shown here come from a woman between 50 and 59 years old with COVID-19, enrolled during active disease.

This clone was seen once. The rearrangement joins TRBV5-5 to TRBJ1-1; TRBD1 aligns across 8 bases. This CDR3 has 15 amino acids. Trimming at V came to 4 bases and at J to 5 bases, leaving 10 bases not matched to a gene. Germline V gene data show CDR1 as SGHKS and CDR2 as YYEKEE (reference sequence). CDR3 bases: TGTGCCAGCAGCCACAAACAGGGGGAAGAAACTGAAGCTTTCTTT. Translating it yields CASSHKQGEETEAFF.

The J gene is TRBJ2-5, the V gene TRBV5-6; 10 nucleotides line up with TRBD2. This CDR3 is built from 17 residues. The germline V gene has CDR1 SGHDT and CDR2 YYEEEE. V gave up 0 bases and J gave up 1 base; unmatched junction bases: 6. CDR3 DNA: TGTGCCAGCAGCTTGGCCAGGAGCGGGGGGGCCCAAGAGACCCAGTACTTC. This gives the protein CASSLARSGGAQETQYF.

This clone was detected only once. The rearrangement uses TRBV30 and TRBJ1-2, with a weak D call TRBD1 (5 bases). V lost 2 bases to trimming and J lost 4 bases, with 14 bases between them. Germline CDR1 is GTSNPN and CDR2 is SVGIG (reference sequence). The CDR3 is 14 amino acids. The CDR3 DNA follows: TGTGCCTGGAGTCGGACACGGACCTCCTATGGCTACACCTTC. Protein: CAWSRTRTSYGYTF.

The chain is built from TRBV7-9 and TRBJ1-1; perhaps TRBD1 as D (6 bases). There are 15 residues in the CDR3. Trimming pared 6 bases from V and 4 bases from J, leaving 18 bases between. The germline CDR1 and CDR2 sequences are SEHNR and FQNEAQ (reference sequence). This CDR3 is CASRESGVRGTEAFF. The DNA for the CDR3 is TGTGCCAGCAGGGAGTCAGGGGTAAGGGGCACTGAAGCTTTCTTT. Full variable domain (outside the CDR3, taken from reference TRBV7-9 and TRBJ1-1): DTGVSQNPRHKITKRGQNVTFRCDPISEHNRLYWYRQTLGQGPEFLTYFQNEAQLEKSRLLSDRFSAERPKGSFSTLEIQRTEQGDSAMYLCASRESGVRGTEAFFGQGTRLTVV.

The chain combines TRBV11-3 with TRBJ1-2; D is undetermined. CDR3 size: 12 residues. In germline, CDR1 is SGHNT, CDR2 YENEEA. V lost 1 base and J lost 4, with 4 bases in between. The CDR3 DNA is TGTGCCAGCAGCTTAGGGCTCTATGGCTACACCTTC. It encodes CASSLGLYGYTF.

V usage is TRBV4-3 and J usage is TRBJ1-4; no firm D call. V lost 1 base and J 3 bases, leaving 9 bases between the germline ends. The CDR3 loop spans 15 amino acids. The V gene's germline CDR1 is LGHNA and CDR2 YSLEER. The CDR3 nucleotides are TGCGCCAGCAGCCAAGCCGGGGTGGCTAATGAAAAACTGTTTTTT. Protein: CASSQAGVANEKLFF.

J is TRBJ2-1 and V is TRBV10-3; D perhaps matches TRBD2 (5 bases). V was trimmed by 6 bases and J by 7 bases, leaving 13 bases between them. The CDR3 extends over 13 amino acids. CDR1 and CDR2 (germline): ENHRY, SYGVKD. The CDR3 reads CAISPGLLNEQFF. The CDR3 region has the DNA TGTGCCATCAGCCCAGGACTGCTAAATGAGCAGTTCTTC.

V is TRBV4-1 and J is TRBJ2-7, with D possibly TRBD2 on 6 matching bases. The germline V gene encodes CDR1 MGHRA and CDR2 YSYEKL. The CDR3 covers 17 residues. Between the trimmed V and J ends, which lost 0 bases and 0 bases, there was a span of 15 bases. The CDR3 loop reads CASSQDRRTRGSYEQYF. CDR3 nucleotide sequence: TGCGCCAGCAGCCAAGATCGGAGGACGCGGGGCTCCTACGAGCAGTACTTC.

The chain joins TRBV20-1 to TRBJ2-3; D ambiguous. The CDR3 loop spans 11 amino acids. Germline V gene sequence: CDR1 DFQATT, CDR2 SNEGSKA (reference sequence). V lost 1 base to trimming and J lost 5 bases, with 4 bases between them. CDR3 in DNA: TGCAGTGCTAGAGCCGGAGATACGCAGTATTTT. Amino acid sequence: CSARAGDTQYF.

This clone was found once. This sequence joins TRBV27 and TRBJ1-3, with 7 positions matching TRBD1. V lost 4 bases to trimming and J lost 5 bases; unmatched junction nucleotides: 11. This CDR3 contains 16 residues. Germline-derived CDR1 and CDR2 are MNHEY and SMNVEV (reference sequence). The chain's CDR3 is CASSSQGQGLRNTIYF. As DNA, the CDR3 is TGTGCCAGCAGTTCACAGGGGCAGGGGCTTAGAAACACCATATATTTT.

The gene calls are TRBV29-1 and TRBJ2-2, with a weak D call TRBD1 (5 bases). The CDR3 is 17 amino acids. Germline assignment: CDR1 SQVTM and CDR2 ANQGSEA. Trimming left V 1 base short and J 10 bases short, with 25 bases between. CDR3 amino acids: CSVEGHHGATLETELFF. CDR3 nucleotides: TGCAGCGTTGAAGGACATCATGGGGCGACTTTGGAGACGGAGCTGTTTTTT.

The chain carries TRBV3-1 (or the pseudogene TRBV3-2) and TRBJ1-2; 10 bases fit TRBD1. V lost 6 bases to trimming and J lost 4 bases; unmatched junction nucleotides: 5. The CDR3 is made up of 14 amino acids. Per the germline V gene, CDR1 is LGHDT and CDR2 is YNNKEL (reference sequence). As DNA, the CDR3 is TGTGCCAGCAGGTTCCGGGACAGGGGCTATGGCTACACCTTC. It codes for CASRFRDRGYGYTF.

In its sample, this clone was seen once. The genes are TRBV6-5 and TRBJ2-3; 7 nucleotides align to TRBD1. Germline loops: CDR1 MNHEY, CDR2 SVGAGI. The CDR3 has 16 residues. V was pared by 1 base and J by 0 bases, with 4 bases of the junction left unmatched. The CDR3 protein is CASSYFRGLSTDTQYF. The CDR3 nucleotides are TGTGCCAGCAGTTACTTCAGGGGGTTAAGCACAGATACGCAGTATTTT.

The genes are TRBV18 and TRBJ2-7; tentative D call: TRBD2 (5 bases). Per germline, CDR1 KGHSH and CDR2 LQKENI. V dropped 0 bases and J dropped 2 bases, with 8 bases sitting between them. This CDR3 spans 14 amino acids. The CDR3 DNA reads as TGTGCCAGCTCACCACCGGACGGGACCTACGAGCAGTACTTC. It encodes CASSPPDGTYEQYF.

This chain connects TRBV9 to TRBJ2-5, with 9 bases that match TRBD1. J lost 3 bases, V lost 3 bases, and 12 bases had no gene match. This CDR3 is 17 amino acids long. CDR1 is SGDLS and CDR2 is YYNGEE in the germline V gene. The CDR3 DNA reads as TGTGCCAGCAGCGCCTCTACGGGGGACAGGGAAAAAGAGACCCAGTACTTC. This translates into CASSASTGDREKETQYF. Full variable domain (remainder filled in from reference TRBV9 and TRBJ2-5): DSGVTQTPKHLITATGQRVTLRCSPRSGDLSVYWYQQSLDQGLQFLIQYYNGEERAKGNILERFSAQQFPDLHSELNLSSLELGDSALYFCASSASTGDREKETQYFGPGTRLLVL.

The J gene is TRBJ2-1, the V gene TRBV4-2; 9 bases fit TRBD1. Germline V lookup: CDR1 LGHNA, CDR2 YNFKEQ. The length of the CDR3 is 16 residues. V trimming: 0 bases; J trimming: 5 bases; junction bases outside the gene matches: 5. Here the CDR3 DNA reads TGTGCCAGCAGCCAAGAGGGGACAGGGTATGACAATGAGCAGTTCTTC. Protein sequence: CASSQEGTGYDNEQFF.

This clone was detected only a few times. V is TRBV4-1 and J is TRBJ1-1; D is perhaps TRBD1 (6 bases). The CDR3 has 15 amino acids. CDR1 is MGHRA and CDR2 is YSYEKL in the germline V gene. The V end lost 3 bases, the J end lost 1 base, and 12 bases lay between the germline ends. CDR3 in amino acids: CASSQATGWNTEAFF. CDR3 coding DNA: TGCGCCAGCAGCCAGGCCACAGGGTGGAACACTGAAGCTTTCTTT.

This chain uses TRBV21-1 with TRBJ2-3; the D call in the table, TRBD1, was not verified against the DNA. TRBV21-1 is reported as a pseudogene. The CDR3 sequence is 19 residues long. The CDR3 sequence: CASSRQAPGREISTDTQYF. In DNA form, the CDR3 reads TGTGCCAGCAGCAGACAGGCCCCTGGCAGGGAGATTAGCACAGATACGCAGTATTTT.

Here the CDR3 DNA reads TGCAGCGTGGTCGGAGGGCATAGCTATGGCTACACCTTC. Its protein is CSVVGGHSYGYTF. The rearrangement links TRBV29-1 to TRBJ1-2; D ambiguous. The V gene lost 6 bases and the J gene lost 4 bases, with 15 bases spanning the gap. Germline-derived CDR1 and CDR2 are SQVTM and ANQGSEA. The CDR3 is made up of 13 amino acids. The entire variable domain, with the rest obtained from reference TRBV29-1 and TRBJ1-2, is as follows: SAVISQKPSRDICQRGTSLTIQCQVDSQVTMMFWYRQQPGQSLTLIATANQGSEATYESGFVIDKFPISRPNLTFSTLTVSNMSPEDSSIYLCSVVGGHSYGYTFGSGTRLTVV.

The V call is TRBV5-1, the J call TRBJ2-5; weak D call: TRBD2 (6 bases). Germline CDR1 and CDR2: SGHRS and YFSETQ. Deletions cut 0 bases from V and 4 bases from J, with 7 bases between. The CDR3 runs to 13 residues. The CDR3 bases are TGCGCCAGCAGCTTGGAGGGAGGAGAGACCCAGTACTTC. Translating gives CASSLEGGETQYF.

V usage is TRBV24-1 and J usage is TRBJ2-3; 11 positions agree with TRBD2. The germline V gene encodes CDR1 KGHDR and CDR2 SFDVKD. The length of the CDR3 is 17 residues. Trimming took 5 bases from V and 0 from J; bases not matched to a gene: 6. The CDR3 reads CATSGTSGGGSTDTQYF. The CDR3 nucleotides read TGTGCCACCAGTGGAACTAGCGGGGGCGGTAGCACAGATACGCAGTATTTT.

This sequence joins TRBV4-2 and TRBJ1-2; no clear D gene. There are 14 residues in the CDR3. CDR1 and CDR2 (germline): LGHNA, YNFKEQ. Trimming removed 0 bases at V and 3 bases at J, with 8 bases between. CDR3 protein: CASSQDGAYYGYTF. The CDR3, as DNA: TGTGCCAGCAGCCAAGATGGAGCATACTATGGCTACACCTTC.

V gene TRBV7-3 combines with J gene TRBJ2-5; 11 positions agree with TRBD2. This CDR3 contains 17 residues. The V segment lost 5 bases and the J segment 5 bases; nucleotides outside the gene matches: 13. Germline CDR1 reads SGHTA; CDR2 reads FQGTGA. This CDR3 is CASSQTAGLAALETQYF. CDR3 sequence (DNA): TGTGCCAGCAGCCAGACGGCGGGACTAGCGGCACTGGAGACCCAGTACTTC.

The chain is built from TRBV10-3 and TRBJ2-3, with 11 bases matching TRBD2. V trimming: 5 bases; J trimming: 4 bases; junction bases outside the gene matches: 17. Looked up from germline, CDR1 is ENHRY and CDR2 is SYGVKD. This CDR3 has 19 residues. The DNA for the CDR3 is TGTGCCATCAGTTCCTTTAGCGGGGGGGCCGGTTCCACACCAGATACGCAGTATTTT. Protein sequence: CAISSFSGGAGSTPDTQYF.

The V call is TRBV10-3, the J call TRBJ2-1, with D maybe TRBD2 (6 bases). The CDR3 sequence is 15 residues long. With 2 bases removed from V and 5 bases from J, the gap between germline ends came to 13 bases. Germline CDR1 reads ENHRY; CDR2 reads SYGVKD. Here the CDR3 reads CAISERDLKNNEQFF. The CDR3 DNA follows: TGTGCCATCAGTGAGAGGGACTTAAAAAACAATGAGCAGTTCTTC.

CDR3 amino acids: CASSAPTSEVGELFF. For the CDR3, the DNA is TGTGCCAGCAGCGCCCCGACTAGCGAGGTCGGGGAGCTGTTTTTT. The rearrangement joins TRBV9 to TRBJ2-2, with TRBD2 matching 8 bases. Germline loops: CDR1 SGDLS, CDR2 YYNGEE. Trimming at V came to 3 bases and at J to 7 bases, leaving 8 bases not matched to a gene. The CDR3 runs to 15 residues.